This T cell receptor beta chain was documented in a study of cytomegalovirus exposure and HLA in healthy donors. Study-wide results and caveats: TCR clusters originating in the first cohort tended to co-occur in the roughly 120 validation repertoires, according to a later analysis.

CDR1 is SEHNR, CDR2 FQNEAQ, per germline (reference sequence). This CDR3 has 12 amino acids. Deletions cut 6 bases from V and 9 bases from J, with 12 bases between. On this clone: Its antigen is not known.

Libraries were prepared by immunoSEQ multiplex PCR; TCRdb keeps only in-frame clonotypes and omits some of them. The sample lists tens of thousands of clones, about 93% occurring once. Source material: PBMCs. This clonotype was obtained from a woman younger than 35 in good health and CMV-seropositive. The V and J genes are TRBV7-9 and TRBJ2-1; perhaps TRBD2 as D (6 bases). DNA of the CDR3: TGTGCCAGCAGGCTTGGAGGGAGTGAGCAGTTCTTC. This sequence encodes CASRLGGSEQFF.